The rows below give T cell receptor beta chains drawn from one sample of a study of blood T cell repertoires in COVID-19. Repertoires were generated with immunoSEQ multiplex PCR, while TCRdb's copy carries only in-frame clones and drops some. The repertoire has 60,000 to 80,000 clones, approximately 90% of them found once; the top ten carry 18%. Sequences were obtained from peripheral blood. The source of these receptors is a woman aged 60 to 75 with COVID-19, enrolled during active disease. The conserved cysteine and the conserved F or W are not part of the CDR3 here.

V	J	CDR3
TRBV2	TRBJ2-7	ASFGGRGSYEQY
TRBV11-3	TRBJ1-6	ASSPRQGYGYNSPLH
TRBV5-1	TRBJ2-3	ASSLVEGGPDTQY
TRBV14	TRBJ1-2	ASSQVHREGYT
TRBV5-6	TRBJ1-2	ASSLGTGGPYGYT
TRBV5-8	TRBJ1-5	ASSLGGTGGQPQH
TRBV6-2/TRBV6-3	TRBJ2-7	ASSQLAGGPSYEQY
TRBV7-8	TRBJ1-1	ASSAGGRGTEAF
TRBV29-1	TRBJ1-1	SVGRVSHREAF
TRBV14	TRBJ2-3	ASSLGASTDTQY
TRBV2	TRBJ1-2	AGGGDRVVSGYT
TRBV6-5	TRBJ1-5	ASSYRQGYQPQH
TRBV7-9	TRBJ1-2	ASSFGTADGYT
TRBV5-1	TRBJ2-5	ASSLIGGRETQY
TRBV6-6	TRBJ2-7	ASSPPGGNEQY
TRBV4-2	TRBJ2-2	ASSQTGLGF
TRBV6-2/TRBV6-3	TRBJ1-5	ASSAGGSGNQPQH
TRBV12-3/TRBV12-4	TRBJ1-2	ASSLFSGKGYT
TRBV24-1	TRBJ2-7	ATSPHGASGTYEQY
TRBV4-1	TRBJ2-7	ASSQFIQGGKAYEQY
TRBV5-5	TRBJ1-3	ASSLELTGGNTIY
TRBV6-5	TRBJ1-2	ASRKGQGYGYT
TRBV9	TRBJ2-2	ASSVGTSRVGELF
TRBV20-1	TRBJ1-2	SASRPGGNYGYT
TRBV11-3	TRBJ2-7	ASSFSVGTSGRYEQY
TRBV25-1	TRBJ2-1	ASSGGWLGRAKGNEQF
TRBV7-9	TRBJ2-3	ASSTGLEGGDTQY
TRBV11-2	TRBJ2-7	ASTLQGTTYEQY
TRBV7-6	TRBJ2-3	ASSPGLAQTDTQY
TRBV6-1	TRBJ2-1	ASSERIIGRGYNEQF
TRBV15	TRBJ1-1	ATSNGGNTEAF
TRBV24-1	TRBJ2-7	ATSDSSRYEQY
TRBV24-1	TRBJ2-1	ATGDRSGRGNEQF
TRBV7-2	TRBJ2-1	ASSPPGTGYNEQF
TRBV5-1	TRBJ2-7	ASSLAGRDEQY
TRBV25-1	TRBJ2-3	ASSDSFGTDTQY
TRBV7-2	TRBJ1-6	ASSLVSPYNSPLH
TRBV9	TRBJ2-1	ASSVRLAGEANEQF
TRBV11-2	TRBJ1-5	ASSLDRGPGQPQH
TRBV5-6	TRBJ2-7	ASSRLGQAGYEQY